A single sample gave rise to the 15 T cell receptor beta chains below, sequenced in a study of shared clonotypes between healthy human individuals. The data were produced by immunoSEQ multiplex PCR, yet TCRdb's version contains in-frame clones alone and is incomplete. The repertoire consists of roughly 1 million clones, with 60% to 80% occurring once and the leading ten covering around 1.4%. The specimen was memory CD4+ T cells sorted from blood. The subset denotes: CD45RA-negative fraction. These receptor sequences come from a man younger than 30 in good health.

The sample holds many counts of this clone. This sequence joins TRBV11-3 and TRBJ2-2, with 9 bases aligning to TRBD1. The germline V gene has CDR1 SGHNT and CDR2 YENEEA. Trimming cost V 1 base and J 6 bases; bases outside gene matches: 12. This CDR3 spans 18 amino acids. The CDR3 DNA sequence: TGTGCCAGCAGCTTAGGGTGGCTGGACAGGGGCGTCCCCGGGGAGCTGTTTTTT. Its protein is CASSLGWLDRGVPGELFF.

V is TRBV6-5 and J is TRBJ2-7; possible D gene TRBD1, 5 bases. The CDR3 has 12 amino acids. Trimming removed 2 bases at V and 7 bases at J, with 9 bases between. Per germline, CDR1 MNHEY and CDR2 SVGAGI. Here the CDR3 reads CASSYGAGEQYF. CDR3 nucleotides: TGTGCCAGCAGTTACGGGGCAGGAGAGCAGTACTTC.

This clone was picked up a small number of times. The same CDR3 is also encoded by other DNA sequences in this sample. This rearrangement joins TRBV30 to TRBJ2-5; D possibly corresponds to TRBD2 (6 bases). The CDR3 is made up of 12 amino acids. V lost 0 bases and J 5 bases, leaving 7 bases between the germline ends. The germline CDR1 and CDR2 sequences are GTSNPN and SVGIG (reference sequence). CDR3 sequence: CAWSVRGETQYF. CDR3 sequence (DNA): TGTGCCTGGAGTGTTCGGGGGGAGACCCAGTACTTC.

This chain uses TRBV29-1 with TRBJ1-1, with 8 bases lining up with TRBD1. This CDR3 is built from 13 residues. Germline loops: CDR1 SQVTM, CDR2 ANQGSEA. V was pared by 5 bases and J by 4 bases, with 6 bases of the junction left unmatched. The CDR3: CSVSQGGSTEAFF. CDR3 bases: TGCAGCGTTTCACAGGGGGGGAGCACTGAAGCTTTCTTT.

V and J are TRBV14 and TRBJ2-1; 12 nucleotides agree with TRBD2. The germline gives CDR1 SGHDN, CDR2 FVKESK. V shed 3 bases, J shed 3 bases, and the junction held 0 bases outside the gene matches. The CDR3 length is 15 residues. The CDR3 region is CASSQTSGGYNEQFF. In DNA, the CDR3 is TGTGCCAGCAGCCAGACTAGCGGGGGCTACAATGAGCAGTTCTTC.

The chain uses TRBV30 and TRBJ2-7; 8 nucleotides line up with TRBD1. Trimming removed 3 bases from V and 6 bases from J; junction bases left unmatched: 10. The V gene's germline CDR1 is GTSNPN and CDR2 SVGIG (reference sequence). The CDR3 runs to 14 residues. CDR3 bases: TGTGCCTGGAGCTTGACAGGGGCCCTGGGCGAGCAGTACTTC. This encodes CAWSLTGALGEQYF. Looking up the rest from reference TRBV30 and TRBJ2-7 gives the full variable domain: SQTIHQWPATLVQPVGSPLSLECTVEGTSNPNLYWYRQAAGRGLQLLFYSVGIGQISSEVPQNLSASRPQDRQFILSSKKLLLSDSGFYLCAWSLTGALGEQYFGPGTRLTVT.

This chain links TRBV7-8 with TRBJ2-1; 12 bases match TRBD2. Losses at the gene ends were 5 bases for V and 9 bases for J; bases not matched to a gene: 11. The CDR3 totals 16 residues. The germline V gene has CDR1 SGHVS and CDR2 FQNEAQ. The CDR3 DNA sequence: TGTGCCAGCAGCCCAGGACTAGCGGGATCGTGGCCTGAGCAGTTCTTC. Translating gives CASSPGLAGSWPEQFF.

The J gene is TRBJ2-6, the V gene TRBV6-5; unclear D gene. CDR3 size: 15 residues. The germline CDR1 and CDR2 sequences are MNHEY and SVGAGI. The germline V and J ends were trimmed by 5 bases and 2 bases, with 10 bases remaining between them. The CDR3 DNA reads TGTGCCAGCAGTGGAGAAGCTGCTGGGGCCAACGTCCTGACTTTC. It encodes CASSGEAAGANVLTF.

V is TRBV5-1 and J is TRBJ2-2; D might be TRBD1 or TRBD2, each matching 5 bases. CDR3 length: 15 residues. Trimming removed 8 bases at V and 4 bases at J, with 18 bases between. In germline, CDR1 is SGHRS, CDR2 YFSETQ. CDR3 amino acids: CASRGETRGTGELFF. The DNA of the CDR3 is TGCGCCAGTCGAGGGGAGACTCGAGGCACCGGGGAGCTGTTTTTT.

This clone was counted between two and nine times. The chain joins TRBV9 to TRBJ1-1; D unclear. CDR3 length equals 14 residues. The germline V and J ends were trimmed by 1 base and 0 bases, with 7 bases remaining between them. Germline loops: CDR1 SGDLS, CDR2 YYNGEE. The CDR3 sequence: CASSVSDMNTEAFF. In nucleotides, the CDR3 is TGTGCCAGCAGCGTATCAGATATGAACACTGAAGCTTTCTTT.

This clone has just one count. The genes are TRBV19 and TRBJ2-1; D possibly corresponds to TRBD2 (5 bases). CDR1 and CDR2 from the germline V gene are LNHDA and SQIVND (reference sequence). The CDR3 is made up of 15 amino acids. V was shortened by 6 bases and J by 6 bases, with 18 bases between the two germline ends. This CDR3 is CASSLSGSPTNEQFF. In nucleotides, the CDR3 is TGTGCCAGTAGCCTGTCGGGGAGTCCGACCAATGAGCAGTTCTTC.

This clone showed up just a few times. This chain uses TRBV30 with TRBJ2-3; a weak D match, TRBD2 (5 bases). Germline-derived CDR1 and CDR2 are GTSNPN and SVGIG (reference sequence). The germline V and J ends were trimmed by 4 bases and 3 bases, with 11 bases remaining between them. CDR3 size: 13 residues. CDR3 in amino acids: CAWNERLTDTQYF. The DNA for the CDR3 is TGTGCCTGGAACGAGCGGCTAACAGATACGCAGTATTTT.

The genes are TRBV9 and TRBJ1-6; 7 nucleotides align to TRBD1. Trimming cost V 0 bases and J 10 bases; bases outside gene matches: 10. Per germline, CDR1 SGDLS and CDR2 YYNGEE. CDR3 length equals 16 residues. This chain's CDR3 is CASSVEAAGGGSPLHF. CDR3 coding DNA: TGTGCCAGCAGCGTAGAAGCGGCAGGGGGGGGCTCACCCCTCCACTTT.

V and J are TRBV19 and TRBJ2-7; a weak D match, TRBD1 (5 bases). The CDR3 contains 13 residues. V lost 3 bases and J 4 bases, leaving 10 bases between the germline ends. The V gene's germline CDR1 is LNHDA and CDR2 SQIVND (reference sequence). The CDR3 protein is CASSMEGAYEQYF. CDR3 DNA sequence: TGTGCCAGTAGTATGGAAGGGGCTTACGAGCAGTACTTC.

V gene TRBV7-9 combines with J gene TRBJ1-1; 8 bases agree with TRBD1. J was trimmed by 3 bases and V by 5 bases; bases with no gene match: 11. The CDR3 covers 16 residues. Germline CDR1 is SEHNR and CDR2 is FQNEAQ (reference sequence). CDR3 region: CASSPWTGTRDTEAFF. The CDR3 DNA sequence: TGTGCCAGCAGCCCCTGGACAGGGACGAGGGACACTGAAGCTTTCTTT.